Included here is one T cell receptor (beta chain) sequence, with context. Its antigen is not yet known. The sample holds no much larger clone one base away, and base qualities are not on file. The data originate from a study of blood T cell repertoires in COVID-19 (dated by TCRdb to about 2020). Study-level background: Collaborator samples came from the United States, Italy and Spain and covered acute and convalescent phases of COVID-19. The sample metadata nearly always contained a de-identified subject ID, COVID-19 status, age in years and sex. The prospective study material was composed of cDNA or gDNA derived from T cells, B-cell-depleted T cells, or PBMCs. The samples were drawn from two sources: the first 160 participants of the ongoing ImmuneRACE study, and 1,254 subjects contributed by 6 global collaborators. Where HLA class I and class II types were available, the types were taken from metadata supplied by the sample provider, not from assay-based typing. The repertoires were released in a freely available public database intended as a resource for research on the immune response to SARS-CoV-2. The dataset comprised deeply sampled blood TCRbeta repertoires from subjects exposed to, actively infected with, or recovered from COVID-19.

TCRbeta CDR3 regions were amplified from genomic DNA by means of the immunoSEQ Assay, a bias-controlled multiplex PCR. In the authors' own workflow: The number of nucleated cells in each sample was estimated by amplification of reference gene primers within the assay. To quantify the absolute abundance of each unique TCRbeta CDR3 rearrangement, sequence reads were collapsed and filtered. For each sample, productive Simpson clonality was calculated as the square root of Simpson's diversity index across productive rearrangements. This is the immuneACCESS table as TCRdb keeps it, with only in-frame sequences that have V and J called. A part of the clones is gone; compared with another copy, unresolved V genes explain less than half, and the rest is unexplained. Clone size and the V and J calls come from that table; the DNA yielded D and trimming. This sample lists approximately 110,000 clones; roughly 82% were detected once. The ten largest clones capture 7.9% of the sample.

CDR1 SGHAT and CDR2 FQNNGV were looked up in the germline V gene. There are 16 amino acids in the CDR3, from cysteine to phenylalanine inclusive. Kept here is only the CDR3 DNA, which spans 48 bases and is read in frame from base 1. V lost 5 bases and J lost 3 bases, and the count of bases not matched to a germline gene is 7. Here is what the overall study found, with its caveats: Clinical and demographic metadata were provided uncurated, with the amount varying by source and participant.

Whole blood was collected in K2EDTA tubes by collaborating institutions according to the institutions' own protocols. For TCRbeta analysis, collaborators shipped samples as frozen whole blood, isolated PBMCs, or DNA extracted from either of those sample types. The sequence was obtained from a woman over 75 with active or convalescent COVID-19. The sequencing sample was made of peripheral blood. This chain joins TRBV11-2 to TRBJ2-7; 13 nucleotides in the junction match TRBD2. The DNA sequence is given as TGTGCCAGCAGCACAGGACTAGCGGGAGTCTTCTACGAGCAGTACTTC. Its translation reads: CASSTGLAGVFYEQYF.